One sample yielded the 13 T cell receptor beta chains listed below, sequenced in a study of shared clonotypes between healthy human individuals. The data were produced by immunoSEQ multiplex PCR, yet TCRdb's version contains in-frame clones alone and is incomplete. The sample lists 2 million to 2.5 million clones, more than 80% seen once, with 0.35% to 0.5% in the top ten. Input material: naive CD4+ T cells from PBMCs. Described subset: CD45RA+ positively selected. Receptors originate from a man aged 18 to 30 in good health. Some clones in this sample may be carry-over from other donors' samples.

V and J are TRBV19 and TRBJ1-5; D is ambiguous. The CDR3 length is 14 residues. The germline CDR1 and CDR2 sequences are LNHDA and SQIVND (reference sequence). V was trimmed by 0 bases and J by 5 bases, leaving 8 bases between them. The CDR3 DNA reads as TGTGCCAGTAGTATAGATAACACGGATCAGCCCCAGCATTTT. This encodes CASSIDNTDQPQHF.

This chain links TRBV28 with TRBJ1-2; D uncertain. Trimming took off 3 bases at V and 2 bases at J, with 13 bases between the two ends. Looked up from germline, CDR1 is MDHEN and CDR2 is SYDVKM. CDR3 length equals 15 residues. The CDR3 sequence is CASSLRSLANYGYTF. CDR3 DNA sequence: TGTGCCAGCAGTTTGCGATCGCTAGCCAACTATGGCTACACCTTC.

The chain recombines TRBV5-4 with TRBJ2-3; unclear D gene. Germline lookup yields CDR1 SGHNT and CDR2 YYREEE (reference sequence). There are 13 residues in the CDR3. The V and J ends lost 3 bases and 4 bases respectively, with 9 bases between them. CDR3 residues: CASSSSPADTQYF. CDR3 nucleotide sequence: TGTGCCAGCAGCTCCTCACCGGCAGATACGCAGTATTTT.

CDR3 in DNA: TGTGCCAGCAGTAAACAGGGGATTGGCTATGGCTACACCTTC. It is translated as CASSKQGIGYGYTF. The rearrangement joins TRBV28 to TRBJ1-2; the match to TRBD1 covers 7 bases. The germline V gene encodes CDR1 MDHEN and CDR2 SYDVKM. This CDR3 has 14 residues. J was trimmed by 4 bases and V by 5 bases; bases with no gene match: 7.

V usage is TRBV4-2 and J usage is TRBJ1-2; D is unresolved. Germline-derived CDR1 and CDR2 are LGHNA and YNFKEQ. Trimming took 4 bases from V and 9 from J, leaving 18 bases between them. The CDR3 covers 14 residues. For the CDR3, the DNA is TGTGCCAGCAGCCCAAACCTCGAGGCCCCTCGCTACACCTTC. Encoded protein: CASSPNLEAPRYTF.

The J gene is TRBJ2-7, the V gene TRBV30; 9 positions match TRBD1. Germline CDR1 is GTSNPN and CDR2 is SVGIG (reference sequence). Trimming removed 5 bases from V and 2 bases from J; junction bases left unmatched: 7. The CDR3 is 14 amino acids. DNA of the CDR3: TGTGCCTGGGGTTCCGGGACAGGGCCCTACGAGCAGTACTTC. Translating it yields CAWGSGTGPYEQYF.

The V gene is TRBV28, the J gene TRBJ2-7; the D gene is possibly TRBD2 (6 bases). The germline V and J ends were trimmed by 5 bases and 9 bases, with 29 bases remaining between them. The CDR3 totals 17 residues. Germline V gene lookup returns CDR1 MDHEN and CDR2 SYDVKM. As DNA, the CDR3 is TGTGCCAGCAGTCTACCCCACCGACTAGAGCACCTACGAGGGCAGTACTTC. Protein sequence: CASSLPHRLEHLRGQYF.

In regard to this clone: Other DNA sequences in the sample encode the same CDR3. V usage is TRBV18 and J usage is TRBJ2-3, with 11 positions matching TRBD2. The CDR3 has 16 amino acids. The ends lost 3 bases at V and 2 bases at J; junction bases unmatched: 4. Looked up from germline, CDR1 is KGHSH and CDR2 is LQKENI. The CDR3 here is CASSPGTSGSTDTQYF. In nucleotides, the CDR3 is TGTGCCAGCTCACCTGGGACTAGCGGATCCACAGATACGCAGTATTTT.

CDR3 bases: TGTGCCAGCAGCAGGACAGTTAGCTCCTACGAGCAGTACTTC. The encoded protein is CASSRTVSSYEQYF. This sequence joins TRBV2 and TRBJ2-7, with a weak D call TRBD1 (6 bases). With 6 bases removed from V and 0 bases from J, the gap between germline ends came to 12 bases. The germline gives CDR1 SNHLY, CDR2 FYNNEI. The CDR3 sequence is 14 residues long.

A remark on this clone: The junction departs from the called germline gene at one end, perhaps through a read error. CDR3 in DNA: TGCGCTACCGGGGCGGGCCGCACAGATACGCAGTATTTT. Encoded protein: CATGAGRTDTQYF. The chain joins TRBV2 to TRBJ2-3, with D perhaps matching TRBD1 or TRBD2 (5 bases each). CDR1 is SNHLY, CDR2 FYNNEI, per germline. CDR3 length: 13 residues.

The J gene is TRBJ2-7, the V gene TRBV18; 9 bases are shared with TRBD1. The CDR3 is 15 residues long. Looked up from germline, CDR1 is KGHSH and CDR2 is LQKENI. The V segment lost 4 bases and the J segment 2 bases; nucleotides outside the gene matches: 6. The CDR3 loop reads CASSLLQGAPYEQYF. The DNA of the CDR3 is TGTGCCAGCTCACTTCTACAGGGGGCTCCCTACGAGCAGTACTTC. Combining the CDR3 with reference TRBV18 and TRBJ2-7 gives the whole variable domain NAGVMQNPRHLVRRRGQEARLRCSPMKGHSHVYWYRQLPEEGLKFMVYLQKENIIDESGMPKERFSAEFPKEGPSILRIQQVVRGDSAAYFCASSLLQGAPYEQYFGPGTRLTVT.

This clone was counted a few times. This rearrangement joins TRBV2 to TRBJ1-5; no reliable D call. V lost 8 bases and J lost 6, with 11 bases in between. Germline CDR1 and CDR2: SNHLY and FYNNEI. The CDR3 has 12 amino acids. The CDR3 DNA reads as TGTGCCAGCGGGTACACCGGTCAGCCCCAGCATTTT. This codes for CASGYTGQPQHF.

V gene TRBV10-3 combines with J gene TRBJ1-5; D ambiguous. The CDR3 loop spans 16 amino acids. Trimming removed 2 bases at V and 3 bases at J, with 14 bases between. Per germline, CDR1 ENHRY and CDR2 SYGVKD. CDR3 in DNA: TGTGCCATCAGTGAGGCCCGTCCTAACATCAATCAGCCCCAGCATTTT. Amino acid sequence: CAISEARPNINQPQHF.